This T cell receptor beta chain came from a study of kidney transplant recipient with SARS-CoV-2 infection. TCRdb processed the reads anew with MiXCR; each CDR3 protein has one entry. Of approximately 250,000 distinct CDR3 sequences listed, about 30% were seen once; the top ten hold around 6.8%. Ten or more counts support this clonotype. The specimen comprised a blood sample, sampled at baseline and on day 111 from a kidney transplant recipient. The origin of this receptor is a male patient in his thirties who had COVID-19 and was a kidney transplant recipient. Some T cells may possibly be graft donor cells.

The CDR3 here is CSAKRQGHNEQFF. As DNA, the CDR3 is TGCAGTGCTAAGAGACAGGGGCACAATGAGCAGTTCTTC. The rearrangement uses TRBV20-1 and TRBJ2-1; TRBD1 agrees at 8 bases. V was pared by 4 bases and J by 5 bases, with 4 bases of the junction left unmatched. Germline loops: CDR1 DFQATT, CDR2 SNEGSKA (reference sequence). This CDR3 has 13 residues.